The 13 T cell receptor beta chains below were found in one sample sequenced in a study of blood T cells in healthy people across ages. Combining a sample-barcoded 5' primer with a J-beta primer mix, a second PCR ran for roughly 7 to 11 cycles. TCRdb passed the 5' RACE reads through MiXCR, listing each CDR3 protein once. The data contain around 820,000 distinct CDR3 sequences, roughly 25% of them singletons. In addition, the sample was reused for a study of T cells of mothers and their children.

The specimen sequenced was blood. These receptors all come from a boy aged 5-17 years in good health.

Of note for this clonotype: Mismatch with germline at one junction end may stem from a read error. The chain joins TRBV6-6 to TRBJ2-5, with TRBD1 identical over 9 bases. The CDR3 totals 11 residues. Germline lookup yields CDR1 MNHNY and CDR2 SVGAGI (reference sequence). The CDR3 DNA sequence: TGTGCCAGCAGCGACCGGGACAGGGAGTTCTTC. It codes for CASSDRDREFF.

This clonotype occurred a few times. This rearrangement joins TRBV28 to TRBJ1-1, with D possibly matching TRBD1 (5 bases). Germline V gene sequence: CDR1 MDHEN, CDR2 SYDVKM. CDR3 length: 14 residues. With 7 bases removed from V and 1 base from J, the gap between germline ends came to 13 bases. The CDR3 sequence is CASIPGTENTEAFF. CDR3 bases: TGTGCCAGCATCCCGGGGACCGAGAACACTGAAGCTTTCTTT.

The V and J genes are TRBV15 and TRBJ2-4, with D possibly being TRBD2 (5 bases). Germline CDR1 and CDR2: LNHNV and YYDKDF (reference sequence). The CDR3 runs to 19 residues. V lost 0 bases and J 0 bases, leaving 18 bases between the germline ends. The CDR3 is CATSRDEGGSDLAKNIQYF. The CDR3 DNA reads as TGTGCCACCAGCAGAGATGAGGGCGGCTCCGACTTAGCCAAAAACATTCAGTACTTC.

V and J are TRBV28 and TRBJ2-7; D might be TRBD1 or TRBD2, each matching 5 bases. Germline V gene lookup returns CDR1 MDHEN and CDR2 SYDVKM. V was cut by 6 bases and J by 0 bases, with 15 bases left in between. The length of the CDR3 is 15 residues. The CDR3 nucleotides read TGTGCCAGCAGCCCACCGAGGGACCTCTCCTACGAGCAGTACTTC. Translation: CASSPPRDLSYEQYF.

This chain links TRBV7-8 with TRBJ1-2, with 7 bases that match TRBD1. V was clipped by 4 bases and J by 0 bases; unmatched bases: 11. The CDR3 loop spans 17 amino acids. Germline lookup yields CDR1 SGHVS and CDR2 FQNEAQ. The CDR3 spells CASSSKETGTANYGYTF. DNA for the CDR3: TGTGCCAGCAGCTCCAAAGAGACAGGGACAGCTAACTATGGCTACACCTTC.

This clonotype was picked up a small number of times. The chain combines TRBV20-1 with TRBJ2-5; 10 bases are a match to TRBD1. V dropped 3 bases and J dropped 3; count of bases not matched to a gene: 7. Germline-derived CDR1 and CDR2 are DFQATT and SNEGSKA (reference sequence). The CDR3 is made up of 15 amino acids. The CDR3 DNA is TGCAGTGCTAGGATGCCCGGGACAGGGGAAGAGACCCAGTACTTC. It translates to CSARMPGTGEETQYF.

V and J are TRBV6-2 or TRBV6-3 and TRBJ1-5, with TRBD1 identical over 11 bases. The junction had 2 bases not matched to a gene; V was cut back by 8 bases and J by 8 bases. The CDR3 totals 12 residues. Germline V gives CDR1 MNHEY, CDR2 SVGEGT. CDR3 in DNA: TGTGCCAGCGGACAGGGGGCAAAGCCCCAGCATTTT. Its translation: CASGQGAKPQHF.

CDR3 in DNA: TGCAGTGCTCAACAGCAGGAACCCTATGGCTACACCTTC. Its translation: CSAQQQEPYGYTF. The chain employs TRBV20-1 and TRBJ1-2; D not resolved. Germline V gives CDR1 DFQATT, CDR2 SNEGSKA (reference sequence). The CDR3 length is 13 residues. Trimming cost V 5 bases and J 4 bases, with 14 bases left between them.

The chain couples TRBV5-5 to TRBJ2-1; D is unclear. The CDR3 sequence is 15 residues long. The germline CDR1 and CDR2 sequences are SGHKS and YYEKEE (reference sequence). V lost 0 bases to trimming and J lost 3 bases, with 10 bases between them. The CDR3 sequence: CASSLGPGNYNEQFF. The CDR3 nucleotides read TGTGCCAGCAGCTTGGGTCCAGGAAACTACAATGAGCAGTTCTTC.

The chain has TRBV7-2 and TRBJ2-3; perhaps TRBD1 as D (6 bases). The CDR3 has 16 amino acids. Trimming stripped 4 bases from V and 5 bases from J, with 19 bases between. Germline loops: CDR1 SGHTA, CDR2 FQGNSA. CDR3 sequence (DNA): TGTGCCAGCAGCTCTCATCTAGACAGGTTGGAAGATACGCAGTATTTT. Amino acids: CASSSHLDRLEDTQYF.

This clonotype occurred a few times. V and J are TRBV11-2 and TRBJ1-6; perhaps TRBD1 as D (6 bases). Germline CDR1 and CDR2: SGHAT and FQNNGV. The length of the CDR3 is 14 residues. Trimming removed 2 bases from V and 10 bases from J, with 12 bases in between. CDR3 DNA sequence: TGTGCCAGCAGCTTACTGGGGGCGGGGTCACCCCTCCACTTT. Residues: CASSLLGAGSPLHF.

The V gene is TRBV29-1, the J gene TRBJ2-1; 10 nucleotides line up with TRBD2. V was clipped by 6 bases and J by 5 bases; unmatched bases: 7. This CDR3 contains 14 residues. Germline V lookup: CDR1 SQVTM, CDR2 ANQGSEA. DNA of the CDR3: TGCAGCGTCCCCGGGACTAGCGCACACAATGAGCAGTTCTTC. It yields the protein CSVPGTSAHNEQFF.

The chain carries TRBV29-1 and TRBJ1-2; D is uncertain. The V end lost 5 bases, the J end lost 5 bases, and 12 bases lay between the germline ends. CDR3 length: 12 amino acids. Germline lookup yields CDR1 SQVTM and CDR2 ANQGSEA. In DNA, the CDR3 is TGCAGCGTTTACAGTCTCGAGTATGGCTACACCTTC. This sequence encodes CSVYSLEYGYTF.